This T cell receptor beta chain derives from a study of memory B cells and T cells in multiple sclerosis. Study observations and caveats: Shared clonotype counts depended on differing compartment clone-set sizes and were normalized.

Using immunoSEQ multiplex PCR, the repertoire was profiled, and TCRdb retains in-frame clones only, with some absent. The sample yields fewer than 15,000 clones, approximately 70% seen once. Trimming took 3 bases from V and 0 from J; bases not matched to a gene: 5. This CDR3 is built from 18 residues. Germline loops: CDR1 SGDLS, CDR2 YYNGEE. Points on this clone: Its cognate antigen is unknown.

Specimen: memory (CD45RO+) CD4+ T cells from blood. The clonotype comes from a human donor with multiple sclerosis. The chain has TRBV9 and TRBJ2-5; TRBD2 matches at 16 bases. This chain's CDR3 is CASSDGTSGGGYQETQYF. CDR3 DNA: TGTGCCAGCAGCGATGGGACTAGCGGGGGGGGGTACCAAGAGACCCAGTACTTC.